This T cell receptor beta chain originates from a study of blood T cell dynamics during melanoma immunotherapy. Produced via immunoSEQ multiplex PCR; TCRdb's table is partial and in-frame only. The sample shows about 22,000 clones, approximately 89% of them seen only once. V lost 5 bases to trimming and J lost 3 bases, with 17 bases between them. The CDR3 loop spans 15 amino acids. Per the germline V gene, CDR1 is KGHSH and CDR2 is LQKENI. The time point was: pre-treatment baseline. The material sequenced was blood, taken from a patient treated with checkpoint blockade. The genes are TRBV18 and TRBJ2-7; perhaps D is TRBD1 or TRBD2 (7 bases each). This clonotype was obtained from a human donor with melanoma. The CDR3 is CASSRGLGGSYEQYF. The CDR3 nucleotides read TGTGCCAGCTCAAGAGGACTAGGGGGCAGCTACGAGCAGTACTTC.